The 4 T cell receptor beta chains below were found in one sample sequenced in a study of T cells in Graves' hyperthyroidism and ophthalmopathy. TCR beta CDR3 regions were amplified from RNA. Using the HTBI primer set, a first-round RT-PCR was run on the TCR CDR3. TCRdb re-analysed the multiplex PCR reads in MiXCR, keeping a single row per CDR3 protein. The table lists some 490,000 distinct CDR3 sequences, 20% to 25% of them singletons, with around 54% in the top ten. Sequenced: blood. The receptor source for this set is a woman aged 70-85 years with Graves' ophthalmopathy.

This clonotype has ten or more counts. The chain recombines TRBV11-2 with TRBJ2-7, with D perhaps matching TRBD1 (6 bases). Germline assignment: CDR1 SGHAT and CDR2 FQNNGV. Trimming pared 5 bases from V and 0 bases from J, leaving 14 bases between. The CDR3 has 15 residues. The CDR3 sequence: CASSPPSTGSYEQYF. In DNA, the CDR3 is TGTGCCAGCAGCCCCCCTTCGACAGGCTCCTACGAGCAGTACTTC. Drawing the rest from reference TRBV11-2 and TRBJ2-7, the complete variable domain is EAGVAQSPRYKIIEKRQSVAFWCNPISGHATLYWYQQILGQGPKLLIQFQNNGVVDDSQLPKDRFSAERLKGVDSTLKIQPAKLEDSAVYLCASSPPSTGSYEQYFGPGTRLTVT.

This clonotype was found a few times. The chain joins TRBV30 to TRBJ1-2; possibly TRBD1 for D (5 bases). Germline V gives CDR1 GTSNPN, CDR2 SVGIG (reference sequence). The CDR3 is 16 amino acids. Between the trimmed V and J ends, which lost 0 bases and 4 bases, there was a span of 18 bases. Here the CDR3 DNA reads TGTGCCTGGAGTGTACGCCGGGGCACGCTCCTCTATGGCTACACCTTC. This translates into CAWSVRRGTLLYGYTF.

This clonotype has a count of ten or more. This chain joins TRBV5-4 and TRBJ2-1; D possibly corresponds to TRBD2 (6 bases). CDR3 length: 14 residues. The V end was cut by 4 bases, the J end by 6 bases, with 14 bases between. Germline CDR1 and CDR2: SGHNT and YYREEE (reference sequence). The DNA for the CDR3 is TGTGCCAGCAGCGTAGCGGTTACCGGCAATGAGCAGTTCTTC. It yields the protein CASSVAVTGNEQFF.

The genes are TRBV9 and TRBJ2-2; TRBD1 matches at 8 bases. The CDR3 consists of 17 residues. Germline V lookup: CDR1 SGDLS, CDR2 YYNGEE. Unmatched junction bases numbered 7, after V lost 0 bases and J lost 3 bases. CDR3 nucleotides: TGTGCCAGCAGCGTAGATCCAGGGGGCGTCGACACCGGGGAGCTGTTTTTT. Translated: CASSVDPGGVDTGELFF.